This paragraph covers one T cell receptor beta chain sequence. This clonotype turned up a few times. This clone's antigen is unknown. No much larger clone is present one base from it, and per-base qualities are unavailable. TCR beta VDJ combination and CDR3 sequence profiling used genomic DNA as the template. An Illumina HiSeq 2000 was used for TCR repertoire sequencing. Per the original workflow: Repertoire assessment relied on Simpson's diversity index, CDR3 size and DJ length profiles, and TRBV/TRBJ rearrangement plots. The immunodominant clone was defined as the most abundant DNA sequence in deep sequencing data. CDR3 amino acid sequences were screened for sharing across subjects and compared with published repertoires and the VDJdb database. The raw public data were reprocessed by TCRdb itself: fastp quality trimming at Q25, MiXCR clonotype calling, in-frame beta chains only. Records with the same CDR3 protein are collapsed into one entry carrying the most frequent genes and DNA. The V and J calls shown here were made by TCRdb, not taken from the authors' results. This sample lists 150,000 to 200,000 distinct CDR3 sequences; approximately 40% were detected once. The ten largest make up under 1.2% of the sample.

The data are from a study of CD8+CD57+ T cells in acquired aplastic anemia (dated by TCRdb to between 2017 and 2018). In terms of the full investigation: On average, sorted CD4+ and CD8+ cells yielded around 3.5 ug of extracted DNA, with a range of roughly 0.17 to 27.4 ug. Healthy donor samples averaged approximately 9.8 million reads for CD4+ and 11 million to 14 million for CD8+ cells.

The study at large found these results: Between patients and healthy controls, no significant difference in CD8+ Simpson's diversity was found (P=0.060). Some 27 CD8+ CDR3 sequences were found in both patients and controls but appeared to be highly expressed in patients and within the immunodominant clones of the patients.

Via the germline V gene, CDR1 is MNHEY and CDR2 SVGAGI. V is reduced by 1 base and J by 3 bases, leaving a spacing of 15 bases between them. Taken from cysteine to phenylalanine, the CDR3 has 16 residues. The entry retains the CDR3 DNA only, 48 bases that are in frame from base 1. The study deep-sequenced TCR repertoires of sorted CD4+ and CD8+ blood T cells from severe aplastic anemia patients and healthy subjects. Ficoll-Paque density gradient centrifugation was used to isolate peripheral blood mononuclear cells. Before DNA was extracted, CD4+ and CD8+ T cells were sorted using either FACS or magnetic beads.

Recombination connected TRBV6-5 to TRBJ1-1; the D segment cannot be called with confidence. The TCR comes from a human donor in good health. Sequencing was done on a sample of sorted CD4+, CD8+, or CD8+CD57+ T cells (not recorded which) from PBMCs. The DNA sequence is TGTGCCAGCAGTTACTTGCACACAGAGAGACACACTGAAGCTTTCTTT. Its translation is CASSYLHTERHTEAFF.